Below are 9 T cell receptor beta chains sequenced from a single sample in a study of shared clonotypes between healthy human individuals. Data came from immunoSEQ multiplex PCR; TCRdb stores just in-frame clones and leaves some out. The sample consists of about 640,000 clones, 60% to 80% of them appearing once. The source material was memory CD4+ T cells sorted from blood. Subset here: CD45RA-negative fraction. Receptor source: a woman under 40 in good health.

This clone was observed a few times. This chain joins TRBV19 and TRBJ2-7, with D perhaps matching TRBD1 (5 bases). The germline V gene has CDR1 LNHDA and CDR2 SQIVND (reference sequence). CDR3 length: 13 amino acids. Trimming removed 5 bases at V and 1 base at J, with 9 bases between. The CDR3 DNA reads TGTGCCAGTAGTGCGGACATTTCCTACGAGCAGTACTTC. This encodes CASSADISYEQYF.

The chain couples TRBV11-2 to TRBJ1-4; TRBD1 is a possible D gene (5 bases). V was trimmed by 0 bases and J by 5 bases, leaving 10 bases between them. From germline, CDR1 is SGHAT and CDR2 FQNNGV. There are 15 residues in the CDR3. The CDR3 region is CASSLDQGGNEKLFF. In DNA, the CDR3 is TGTGCCAGCAGCTTAGACCAGGGTGGAAATGAAAAACTGTTTTTT. The entire variable domain, with the rest obtained from reference TRBV11-2 and TRBJ1-4, is as follows: EAGVAQSPRYKIIEKRQSVAFWCNPISGHATLYWYQQILGQGPKLLIQFQNNGVVDDSQLPKDRFSAERLKGVDSTLKIQPAKLEDSAVYLCASSLDQGGNEKLFFGSGTQLSVL.

Here the CDR3 DNA reads TGTGCCAGCAGCTTGGGAGGAAATCGCTTCGAGCAGTACTTC. This translates into CASSLGGNRFEQYF. The chain uses TRBV7-2 and TRBJ2-7; a possible D gene is TRBD2 (6 bases). Germline V gene lookup returns CDR1 SGHTA and CDR2 FQGNSA. The CDR3 length is 14 residues. The ends were cut back, 3 bases at V and 6 bases at J, with 15 bases in the middle.

The gene calls are TRBV6-6 and TRBJ2-7; 9 bases line up with TRBD1. The J segment lost 1 base and the V segment lost 10 bases, leaving 8 bases of the junction unmatched. This CDR3 has 14 residues. Germline V gene data show CDR1 as MNHNY and CDR2 as SVGAGI (reference sequence). The CDR3 region is CAIGTGTGSYEQYF. Here the CDR3 DNA reads TGTGCCATAGGAACCGGGACAGGGTCCTACGAGCAGTACTTC.

The rearrangement uses TRBV5-1 and TRBJ2-3; D may correspond to TRBD1 or TRBD2 (5 bases each). Trimming pared 4 bases from V and 5 bases from J, leaving 14 bases between. Germline CDR1 reads SGHRS; CDR2 reads YFSETQ. The CDR3 consists of 14 residues. This chain's CDR3 is CASSLMGPQDTQYF. CDR3 DNA sequence: TGCGCCAGCAGCCTGATGGGACCACAAGATACGCAGTATTTT.

This clone occurred a few times. The chain employs TRBV11-2 and TRBJ2-7; D uncertain. The V gene lost 1 base and the J gene lost 2 bases, with 6 bases spanning the gap. Germline V lookup: CDR1 SGHAT, CDR2 FQNNGV. This CDR3 is built from 13 residues. The CDR3, as DNA: TGTGCCAGCAGCTTAGTTGAAACCTACGAGCAGTACTTC. It yields the protein CASSLVETYEQYF.

The chain links TRBV9 to TRBJ2-1, with TRBD2 matching 11 bases. V lost 2 bases and J lost 4; bases outside the gene matches: 2. The CDR3 spans 15 residues. Looked up from germline, CDR1 is SGDLS and CDR2 is YYNGEE. CDR3 DNA sequence: TGTGCCAGCAGCGTCGGGACTAGCGGTTACAATGAGCAGTTCTTC. It is translated as CASSVGTSGYNEQFF. Full variable domain (remainder filled in from reference TRBV9 and TRBJ2-1): DSGVTQTPKHLITATGQRVTLRCSPRSGDLSVYWYQQSLDQGLQFLIQYYNGEERAKGNILERFSAQQFPDLHSELNLSSLELGDSALYFCASSVGTSGYNEQFFGPGTRLTVL.

This clone was observed a single time. The chain carries TRBV5-1 and TRBJ2-2; 8 nucleotides align to TRBD1. The length of the CDR3 is 18 residues. With 1 base clipped from V and 1 base from J, the junction kept 9 bases outside the gene matches. The V gene's germline CDR1 is SGHRS and CDR2 YFSETQ. CDR3 coding DNA: TGCGCCAGCAGCTTGTATACAGGGGGACACCTGAACACCGGGGAGCTGTTTTTT. It is translated as CASSLYTGGHLNTGELFF.

This clone was seen just once. One end of the junction fails to match germline, which may point to a read error. The J gene is TRBJ2-7, the V gene TRBV27, with 9 bases aligning to TRBD2. The length of the CDR3 is 14 residues. Germline CDR1 reads MNHEY; CDR2 reads SMNVEV (reference sequence). The CDR3 is CASSSGLAVYGQYF. Written as DNA, the CDR3 is TGTGCCAGCAGTTCGGGACTAGCCGTTTACGGGCAGTACTTC.